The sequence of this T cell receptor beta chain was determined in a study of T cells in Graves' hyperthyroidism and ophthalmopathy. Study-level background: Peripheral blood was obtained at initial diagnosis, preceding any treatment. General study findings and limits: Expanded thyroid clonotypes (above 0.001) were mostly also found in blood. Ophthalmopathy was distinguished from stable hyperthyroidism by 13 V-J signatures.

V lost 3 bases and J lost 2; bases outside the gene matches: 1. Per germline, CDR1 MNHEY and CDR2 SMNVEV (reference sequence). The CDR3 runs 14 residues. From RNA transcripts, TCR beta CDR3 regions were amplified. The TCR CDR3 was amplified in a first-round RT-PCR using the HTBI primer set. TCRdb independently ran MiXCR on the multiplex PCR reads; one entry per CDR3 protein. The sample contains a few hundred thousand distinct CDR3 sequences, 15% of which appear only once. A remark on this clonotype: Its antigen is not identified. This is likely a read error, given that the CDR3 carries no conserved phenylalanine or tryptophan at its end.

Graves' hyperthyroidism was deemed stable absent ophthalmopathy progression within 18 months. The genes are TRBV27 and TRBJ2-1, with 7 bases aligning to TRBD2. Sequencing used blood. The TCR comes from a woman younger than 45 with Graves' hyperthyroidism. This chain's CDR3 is CASSLGGTYNEQFS. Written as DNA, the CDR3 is TGTGCCAGCAGTTTGGGGGGGACCTACAATGAGCAGTTCTCC.